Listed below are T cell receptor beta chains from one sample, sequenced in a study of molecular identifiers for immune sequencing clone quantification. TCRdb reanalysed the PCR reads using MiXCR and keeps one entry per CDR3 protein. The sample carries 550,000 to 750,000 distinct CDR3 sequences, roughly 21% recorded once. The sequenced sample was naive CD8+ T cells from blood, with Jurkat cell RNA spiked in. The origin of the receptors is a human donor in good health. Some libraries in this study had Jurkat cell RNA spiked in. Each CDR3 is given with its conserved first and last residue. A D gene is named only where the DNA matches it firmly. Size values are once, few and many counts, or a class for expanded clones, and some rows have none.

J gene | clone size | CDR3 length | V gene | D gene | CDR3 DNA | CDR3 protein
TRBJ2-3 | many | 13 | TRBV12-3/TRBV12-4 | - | TGTGCCAGCAGTTTAGCCTCCAAGGATACGCAGTATTTT | CASSLASKDTQYF
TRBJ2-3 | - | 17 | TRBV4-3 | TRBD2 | TGCGCCAGCAGCCAAGATCATGCGGGAGTTGGCACAGATACGCAGTATTTT | CASSQDHAGVGTDTQYF
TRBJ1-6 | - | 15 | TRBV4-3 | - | TGCGCCAGCAGCCAAGACCACAGGGTAAATTCACCCCTCCACTTT | CASSQDHRVNSPLHF
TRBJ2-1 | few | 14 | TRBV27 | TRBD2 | TGTGCCAGCAGTTCACTAGCGGGGGACTTTGAGCAGTTCTTC | CASSSLAGDFEQFF
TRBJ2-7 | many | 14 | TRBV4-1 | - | TGCGCCAGCAGCCTAACCGGGACGGGGTACGAGCAGTACTTC | CASSLTGTGYEQYF
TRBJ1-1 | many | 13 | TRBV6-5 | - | TGTGCCAGCAGTCCGGGACACCTCACTGAAGCTTTCTTT | CASSPGHLTEAFF
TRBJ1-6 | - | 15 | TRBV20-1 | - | TGCAGTGCTAGAGTATCGGGGGGGGTTAATTCACCCCTCCACTTT | CSARVSGGVNSPLHF
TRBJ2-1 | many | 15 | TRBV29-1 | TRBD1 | TGCAGCGTTGCGAAAAGACAGGGGGGAGGAAATGAGCAGTTCTTC | CSVAKRQGGGNEQFF
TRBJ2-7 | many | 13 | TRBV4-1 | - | TGCGCCAGCAGCCAAGATCAGTCCTACGAGCAGTACTTC | CASSQDQSYEQYF
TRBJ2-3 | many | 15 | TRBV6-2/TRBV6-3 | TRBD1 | TGTGCCAGCAGTTATGCGGGACAGGGCGCAGATACGCAGTATTTT | CASSYAGQGADTQYF
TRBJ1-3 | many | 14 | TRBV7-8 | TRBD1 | TGTGCCAGCAGCTTTTGGACAGGGGGAAACACCATATATTTT | CASSFWTGGNTIYF
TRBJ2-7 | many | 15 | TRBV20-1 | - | TGCAGTGCTAGTTTAACCGGGACGGACCCCTACGAGCAGTACTTC | CSASLTGTDPYEQYF
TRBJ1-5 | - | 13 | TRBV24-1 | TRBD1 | TGTGCCACCAGTGTCGGAACAGGGGCGCCCCAGCATTTT | CATSVGTGAPQHF
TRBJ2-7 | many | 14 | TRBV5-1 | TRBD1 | TGCGCCAGCAGCTGGGACAGTAGTAACTACGAGCAGTACTTC | CASSWDSSNYEQYF
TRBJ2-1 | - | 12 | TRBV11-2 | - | TGTGCCAGCAGCCGACTAGTCTATGAGCAGTTCTTC | CASSRLVYEQFF
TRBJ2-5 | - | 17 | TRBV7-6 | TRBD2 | TGTGCCAGCAGCTTAGGTCGAGCGGGGGAAGGATTAGAGACCCAGTACTTC | CASSLGRAGEGLETQYF
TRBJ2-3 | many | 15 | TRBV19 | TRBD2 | TGTGCCAGTAGTATGACTAGCGGGAGTGCGGATACGCAGTATTTT | CASSMTSGSADTQYF
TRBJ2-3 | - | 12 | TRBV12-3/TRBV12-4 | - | TGTGCCAGCAGTCGCGAGGGGAATACGCAGTATTTT | CASSREGNTQYF
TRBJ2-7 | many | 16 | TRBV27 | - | TGTGCCAGCAGCCTGACAATTTCAGGGTCCGACTACGAGCAGTACTTC | CASSLTISGSDYEQYF
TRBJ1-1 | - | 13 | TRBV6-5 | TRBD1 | TGTGCCAGCAGGCGACAGGGGGAAACTGAAGCTTTCTTT | CASRRQGETEAFF
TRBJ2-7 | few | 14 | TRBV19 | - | TGTGCCAGTAGTATAAGTACAGGTTACTACGAGCAGTACTTC | CASSISTGYYEQYF
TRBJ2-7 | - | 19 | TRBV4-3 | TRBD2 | TGCGCCAGCAGCCAAGATTGGGGGAAGATTGCGGGAGTAGCCTACGAGCAGTACTTC | CASSQDWGKIAGVAYEQYF
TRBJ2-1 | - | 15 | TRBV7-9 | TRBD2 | TGTGCCAGCGCCGGACTAGCGGGGAGTTTGGATGAGCAGTTCTTC | CASAGLAGSLDEQFF
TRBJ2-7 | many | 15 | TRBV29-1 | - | TGCAGCGTTGTGTGGTTAGACAGAGGCGCCTACGAGCAGTACTTC | CSVVWLDRGAYEQYF
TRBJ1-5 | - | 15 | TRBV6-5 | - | TGTGCCAGCACCTCGGGTAGGGGTAGCAATCAGCCCCAGCATTTT | CASTSGRGSNQPQHF
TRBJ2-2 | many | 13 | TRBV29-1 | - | TGCAGCGTTGGCCCGTTGGGCACCGGGGAGCTGTTTTTT | CSVGPLGTGELFF
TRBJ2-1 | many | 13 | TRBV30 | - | TGTGCCTGGAGTGTACGGATGTACAATGAGCAGTTCTTC | CAWSVRMYNEQFF
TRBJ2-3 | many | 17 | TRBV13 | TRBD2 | TGTGCCAGCAGCTGGGCCCAACTAGCGGGGAGCACAGATACGCAGTATTTT | CASSWAQLAGSTDTQYF
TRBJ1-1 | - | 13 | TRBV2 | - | TGTGCCAGCAGTGAAACGGGGTACGCTGAAGCTTTCTTT | CASSETGYAEAFF
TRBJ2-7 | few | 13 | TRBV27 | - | TGTGCCAGCAGTTTTAGCAGTTCGGGGGAGCAGTACTTC | CASSFSSSGEQYF
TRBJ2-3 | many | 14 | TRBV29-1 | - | TGCAGCGTTGATTGGGGGAGCAGCACAGATACGCAGTATTTT | CSVDWGSSTDTQYF
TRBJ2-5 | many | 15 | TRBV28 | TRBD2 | TGTGCCAGCAAGCGACTAGCGGACAAAGAAGAGACCCAGTACTTC | CASKRLADKEETQYF
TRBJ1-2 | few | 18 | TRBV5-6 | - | TGTGCCAGCAGCTCCCATCCGGGCACAGGAGTATTTCTCTATGGCTACACTTTC | CASSSHPGTGVFLYGYTF
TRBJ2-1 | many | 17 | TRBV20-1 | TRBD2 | TGCAGTGCTAGGCTTATCGGGACTAGCGGAATGAACAATGAGCAGTTCTTC | CSARLIGTSGMNNEQFF
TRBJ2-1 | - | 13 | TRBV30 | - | TGTGCCTGGAGTGTAGGGGTGGTCAGTGAGCAGTTCTTC | CAWSVGVVSEQFF
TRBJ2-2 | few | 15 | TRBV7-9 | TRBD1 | TGTGCCAGCAGATCCGGGACAGGCCGGACCAGGGAGCTGTTTTTT | CASRSGTGRTRELFF
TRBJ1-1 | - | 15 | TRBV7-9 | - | TGTGCCAGCAGCTTAGTTCGGGGGATGGACACTGAAGCTTTCTTT | CASSLVRGMDTEAFF
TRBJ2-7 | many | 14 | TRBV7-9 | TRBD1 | TGTGCCAGCAGTCAAACCGGGACAGGGGACGAGCAGTACTTC | CASSQTGTGDEQYF
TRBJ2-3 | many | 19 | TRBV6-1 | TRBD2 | TGTGCCAGCAGTGATCCGGGACTAGCGGGGGGCCCGTACACAGATACGCAGTATTTT | CASSDPGLAGGPYTDTQYF
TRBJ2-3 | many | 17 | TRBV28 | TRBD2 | TGTGCCAGCAGTGTACGACTAGCGGGCGTACGAGCAGATACGCAGTATTTT | CASSVRLAGVRADTQYF
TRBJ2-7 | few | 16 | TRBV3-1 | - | TGTGCCAGCAGCCAAGATCCTAGGGGGGGAGCCTACGAGCAGTACTTC | CASSQDPRGGAYEQYF
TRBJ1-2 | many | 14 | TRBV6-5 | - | TGTGCCAGCAGTTACTCAGGACTTAACTATGGCTACACCTTC | CASSYSGLNYGYTF
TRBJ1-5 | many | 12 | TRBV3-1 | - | TGTGCCAGCAGCCAAGACAATCAGCCCCAGCATTTT | CASSQDNQPQHF
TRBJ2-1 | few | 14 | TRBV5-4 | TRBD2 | TGTGCCAGCAAGGGACTAGCGGTCTCGGAGGAGCAGTTCTTC | CASKGLAVSEEQFF
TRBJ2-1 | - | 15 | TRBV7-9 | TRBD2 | TGTGCCAGCAGCTTAGTAGCGGGAGTAGGCAATGAGCAGTTCTTC | CASSLVAGVGNEQFF